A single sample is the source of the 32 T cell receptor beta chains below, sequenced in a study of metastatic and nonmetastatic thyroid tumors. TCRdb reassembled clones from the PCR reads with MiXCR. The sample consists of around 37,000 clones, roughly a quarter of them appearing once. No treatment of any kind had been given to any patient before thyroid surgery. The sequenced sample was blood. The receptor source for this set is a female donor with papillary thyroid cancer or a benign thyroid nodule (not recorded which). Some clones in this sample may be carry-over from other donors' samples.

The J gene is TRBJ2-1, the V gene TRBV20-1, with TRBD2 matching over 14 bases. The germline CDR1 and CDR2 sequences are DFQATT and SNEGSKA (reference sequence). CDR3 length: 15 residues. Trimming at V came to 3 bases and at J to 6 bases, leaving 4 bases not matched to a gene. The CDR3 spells CSASSTSGRVNEQFF. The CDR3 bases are TGCAGTGCTAGTTCGACTAGCGGGAGGGTCAATGAGCAGTTCTTC.

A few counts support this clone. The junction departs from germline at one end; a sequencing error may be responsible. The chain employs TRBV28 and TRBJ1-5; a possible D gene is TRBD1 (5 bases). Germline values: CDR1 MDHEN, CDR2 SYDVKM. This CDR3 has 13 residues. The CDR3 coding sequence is TGTGCCAGCAGCCGACAGTGGGATCATCCCCAGCATTTT. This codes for CASSRQWDHPQHF. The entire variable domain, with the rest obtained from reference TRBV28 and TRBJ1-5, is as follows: DVKVTQSSRYLVKRTGEKVFLECVQDMDHENMFWYRQDPGLGLRLIYFSYDVKMKEKGDIPEGYSVSREKKERFSLILESASTNQTSMYLCASSRQWDHPQHFGDGTRLSIL.

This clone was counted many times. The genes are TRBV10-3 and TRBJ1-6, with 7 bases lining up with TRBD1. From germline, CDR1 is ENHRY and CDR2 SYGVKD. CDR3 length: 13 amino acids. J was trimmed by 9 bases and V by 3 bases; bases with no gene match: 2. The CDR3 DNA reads TGTGCCATCAGTGAACAGGGGCTTTCACCCCTCCACTTT. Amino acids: CAISEQGLSPLHF.

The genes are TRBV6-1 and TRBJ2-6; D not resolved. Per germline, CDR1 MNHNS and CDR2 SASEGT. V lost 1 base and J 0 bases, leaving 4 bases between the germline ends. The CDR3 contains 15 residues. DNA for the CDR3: TGTGCCAGCAGTGAAGGGGTCTCTGGGGCCAACGTCCTGACTTTC. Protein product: CASSEGVSGANVLTF.

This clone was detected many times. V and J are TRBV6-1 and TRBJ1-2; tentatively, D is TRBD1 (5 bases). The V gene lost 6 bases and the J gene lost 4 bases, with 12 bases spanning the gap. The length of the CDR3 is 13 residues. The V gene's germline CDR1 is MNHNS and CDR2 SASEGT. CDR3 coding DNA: TGTGCCAGCAGGAGTAACAGGATCTATGGCTACACCTTC. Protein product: CASRSNRIYGYTF.

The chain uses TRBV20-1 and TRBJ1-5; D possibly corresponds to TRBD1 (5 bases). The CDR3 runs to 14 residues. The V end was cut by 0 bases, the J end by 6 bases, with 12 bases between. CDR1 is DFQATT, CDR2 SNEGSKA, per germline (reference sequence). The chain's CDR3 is CSAREGATGQPQHF. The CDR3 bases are TGCAGTGCTAGAGAAGGGGCCACCGGTCAGCCCCAGCATTTT.

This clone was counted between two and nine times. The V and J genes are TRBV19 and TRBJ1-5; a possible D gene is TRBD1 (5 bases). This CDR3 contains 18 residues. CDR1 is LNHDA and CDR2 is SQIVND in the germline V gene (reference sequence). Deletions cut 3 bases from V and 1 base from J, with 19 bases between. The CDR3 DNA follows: TGTGCCAGTAGTATTAAAGCCCGATGGACACGCAGCAATCAGCCCCAGCATTTT. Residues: CASSIKARWTRSNQPQHF. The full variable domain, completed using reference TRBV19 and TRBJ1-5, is DGGITQSPKYLFRKEGQNVTLSCEQNLNHDAMYWYRQDPGQGLRLIYYSQIVNDFQKGDIAEGYSVSREKKESFPLTVTSAQKNPTAFYLCASSIKARWTRSNQPQHFGDGTRLSIL.

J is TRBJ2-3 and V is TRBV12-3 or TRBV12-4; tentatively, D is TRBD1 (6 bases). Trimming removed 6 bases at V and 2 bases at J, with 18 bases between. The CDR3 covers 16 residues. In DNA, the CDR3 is TGTGCCAGCAGCCAACGACAGGTGGCCCTCACAGATACGCAGTATTTT. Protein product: CASSQRQVALTDTQYF.

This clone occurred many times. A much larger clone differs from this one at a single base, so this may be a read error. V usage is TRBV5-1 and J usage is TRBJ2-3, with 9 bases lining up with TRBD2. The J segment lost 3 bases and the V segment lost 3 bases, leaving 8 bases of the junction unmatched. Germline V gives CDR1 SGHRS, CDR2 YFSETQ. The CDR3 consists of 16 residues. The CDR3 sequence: CASSSGLALSTDTQYF. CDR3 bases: TGCGCCAGCAGCTCGGGACTAGCATTAAGTACAGATACGCAGTATTTT.

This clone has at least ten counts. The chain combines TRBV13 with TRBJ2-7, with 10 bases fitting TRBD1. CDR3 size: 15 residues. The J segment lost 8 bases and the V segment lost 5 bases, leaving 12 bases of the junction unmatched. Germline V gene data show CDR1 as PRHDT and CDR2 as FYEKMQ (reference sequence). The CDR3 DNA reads TGTGCCAGCAGCCCAACCGGGACAGGGGTGTCCCAGCAGTACTTC. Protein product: CASSPTGTGVSQQYF.

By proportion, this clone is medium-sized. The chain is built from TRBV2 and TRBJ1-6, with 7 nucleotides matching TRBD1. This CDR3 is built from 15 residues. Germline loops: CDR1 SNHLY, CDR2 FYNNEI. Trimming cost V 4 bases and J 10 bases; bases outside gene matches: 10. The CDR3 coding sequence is TGTGCCAGCAGTGGAGGCCCAGGGGGAGGGTCACCCCTCCACTTT. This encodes CASSGGPGGGSPLHF.

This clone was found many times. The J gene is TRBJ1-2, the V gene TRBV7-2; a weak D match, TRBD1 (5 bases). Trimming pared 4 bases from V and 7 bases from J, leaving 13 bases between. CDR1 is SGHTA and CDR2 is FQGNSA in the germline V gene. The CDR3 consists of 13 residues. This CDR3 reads CASSSQGESGYTF. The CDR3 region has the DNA TGTGCCAGCAGCTCCCAGGGAGAGAGTGGCTACACCTTC.

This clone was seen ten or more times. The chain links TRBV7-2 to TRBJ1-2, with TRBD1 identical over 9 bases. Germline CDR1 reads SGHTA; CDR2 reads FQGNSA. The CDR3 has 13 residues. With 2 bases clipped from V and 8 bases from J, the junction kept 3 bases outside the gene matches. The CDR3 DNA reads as TGTGCCAGCAGCTTACGGGACAGGGACGGCTACACCTTC. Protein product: CASSLRDRDGYTF.

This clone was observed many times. CDR3 DNA: TGTGCCAGCAGCTTAGGGTTAGGACAGGGGATGGTAGGCTACACCTTC. The encoded protein is CASSLGLGQGMVGYTF. V usage is TRBV7-2 and J usage is TRBJ1-2; 9 bases agree with TRBD1. J gave up 8 bases and V 1 base, and 11 bases lay outside the gene matches. The CDR3 is made up of 16 amino acids. The germline gives CDR1 SGHTA, CDR2 FQGNSA.

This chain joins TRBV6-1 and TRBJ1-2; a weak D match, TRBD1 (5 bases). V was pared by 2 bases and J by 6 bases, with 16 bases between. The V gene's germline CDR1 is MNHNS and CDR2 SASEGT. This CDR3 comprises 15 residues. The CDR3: CASSEYTTAKHGYTF. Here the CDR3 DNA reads TGTGCCAGCAGTGAATACACGACAGCTAAGCATGGCTACACCTTC.

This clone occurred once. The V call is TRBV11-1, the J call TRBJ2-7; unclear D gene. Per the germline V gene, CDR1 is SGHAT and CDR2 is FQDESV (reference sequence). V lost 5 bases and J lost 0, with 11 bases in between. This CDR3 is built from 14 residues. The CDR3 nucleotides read TGTGCCAGCAGCAAAGGACGGAACTCCTACGAGCAGTACTTC. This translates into CASSKGRNSYEQYF. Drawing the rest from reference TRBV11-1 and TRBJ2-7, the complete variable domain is EAEVAQSPRYKITEKSQAVAFWCDPISGHATLYWYRQILGQGPELLVQFQDESVVDDSQLPKDRFSAERLKGVDSTLKIQPAELGDSAMYLCASSKGRNSYEQYFGPGTRLTVT.

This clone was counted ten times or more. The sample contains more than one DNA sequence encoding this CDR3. This CDR3 is CASSQEPSRAKNIQYF. CDR3 coding DNA: TGCGCCAGCAGCCAAGAGCCCAGTAGAGCCAAAAACATTCAGTACTTC. The rearrangement links TRBV4-1 to TRBJ2-4; D unclear. Germline CDR1 is MGHRA and CDR2 is YSYEKL. Trimming shortened V by 0 bases and J by 0 bases, and 9 bases separated the two germline ends. The CDR3 is made up of 16 amino acids.

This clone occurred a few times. This CDR3 reads CASSARGASYEQYF. DNA for the CDR3: TGTGCCAGTAGTGCCAGGGGAGCGAGCTACGAGCAGTACTTC. This chain joins TRBV19 and TRBJ2-7, with D possibly being TRBD1 (6 bases). V lost 5 bases and J lost 3, with 14 bases in between. The germline V gene has CDR1 LNHDA and CDR2 SQIVND (reference sequence). The CDR3 extends over 14 amino acids.

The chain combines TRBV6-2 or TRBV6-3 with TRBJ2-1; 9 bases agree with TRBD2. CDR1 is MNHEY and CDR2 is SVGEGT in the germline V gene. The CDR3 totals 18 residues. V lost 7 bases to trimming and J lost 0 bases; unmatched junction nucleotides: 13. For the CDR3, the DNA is TGTGCCAGCATTTTTACGACTAGCGGTAGAAGCTCCTACAATGAGCAGTTCTTC. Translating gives CASIFTTSGRSSYNEQFF.

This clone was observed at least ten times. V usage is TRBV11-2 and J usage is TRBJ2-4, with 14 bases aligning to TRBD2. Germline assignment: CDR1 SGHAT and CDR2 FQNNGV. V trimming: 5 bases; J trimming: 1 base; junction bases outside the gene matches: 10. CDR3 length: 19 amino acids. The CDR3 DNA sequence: TGTGCCAGCAGCCCTCGACTAGCGGGGGGGATTCGCGCCAAAAACATTCAGTACTTC. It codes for CASSPRLAGGIRAKNIQYF.

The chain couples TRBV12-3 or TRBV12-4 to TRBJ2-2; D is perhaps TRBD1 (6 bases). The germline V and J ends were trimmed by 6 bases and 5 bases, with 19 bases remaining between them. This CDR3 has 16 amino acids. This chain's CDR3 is CASREGQWSWTGELFF. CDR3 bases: TGTGCCAGCAGAGAAGGACAGTGGTCGTGGACCGGGGAGCTGTTTTTT.

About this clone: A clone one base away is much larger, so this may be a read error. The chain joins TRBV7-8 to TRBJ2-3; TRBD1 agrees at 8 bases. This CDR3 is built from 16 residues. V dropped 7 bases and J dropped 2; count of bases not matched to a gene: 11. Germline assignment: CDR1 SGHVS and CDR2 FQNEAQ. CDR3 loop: CASNSGQGSSTDTQYF. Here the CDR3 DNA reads TGTGCCAGCAATTCCGGACAGGGTAGTTCCACAGATACGCAGTATTTT.

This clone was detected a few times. The CDR3 DNA reads TGTGCCAGTAGTGTATCGAGTGGCCAAAGTACTAACTATGGCTACACCTTC. Protein sequence: CASSVSSGQSTNYGYTF. The rearrangement links TRBV19 to TRBJ1-2; unclear D gene. Germline V gene data show CDR1 as LNHDA and CDR2 as SQIVND (reference sequence). The length of the CDR3 is 17 residues. V lost 5 bases and J 0 bases, leaving 19 bases between the germline ends.

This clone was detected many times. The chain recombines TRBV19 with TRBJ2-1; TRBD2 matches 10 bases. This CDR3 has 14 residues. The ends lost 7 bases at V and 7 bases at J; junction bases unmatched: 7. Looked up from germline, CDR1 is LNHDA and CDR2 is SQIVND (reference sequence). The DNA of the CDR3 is TGTGCCAGTAAAAAGCGGGAGGGTGGGAATGAGCAGTTCTTC. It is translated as CASKKREGGNEQFF.

The CDR3 spells CATSPLPGQVSTNYGYTF. In DNA, the CDR3 is TGTGCCACCAGCCCCCTACCAGGACAGGTCTCTACTAACTATGGCTACACCTTC. The V gene is TRBV15, the J gene TRBJ1-2, with TRBD1 matching over 7 bases. Germline V gene sequence: CDR1 LNHNV, CDR2 YYDKDF (reference sequence). Unmatched junction bases numbered 15, after V lost 5 bases and J lost 0 bases. This CDR3 has 18 residues.

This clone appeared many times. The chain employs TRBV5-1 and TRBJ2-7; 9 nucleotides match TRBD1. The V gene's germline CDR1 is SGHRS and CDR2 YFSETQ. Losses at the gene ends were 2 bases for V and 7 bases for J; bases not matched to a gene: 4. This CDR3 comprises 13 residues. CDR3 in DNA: TGCGCCAGCAGCTTTCGGGACAGGGAGGAGCAGTACTTC. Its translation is CASSFRDREEQYF.

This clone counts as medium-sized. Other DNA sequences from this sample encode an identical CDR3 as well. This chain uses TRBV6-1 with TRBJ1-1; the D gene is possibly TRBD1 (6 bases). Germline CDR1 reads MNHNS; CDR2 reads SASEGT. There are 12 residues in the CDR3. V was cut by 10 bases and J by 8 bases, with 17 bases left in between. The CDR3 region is CATTGLLTEAFF. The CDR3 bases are TGTGCCACCACAGGGCTATTAACCGAAGCTTTCTTT.

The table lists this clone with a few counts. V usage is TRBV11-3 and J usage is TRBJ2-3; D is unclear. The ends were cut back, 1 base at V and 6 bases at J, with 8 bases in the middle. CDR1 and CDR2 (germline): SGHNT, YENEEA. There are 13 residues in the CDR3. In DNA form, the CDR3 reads TGTGCCAGCAGCTTAGGGTTAGGGGATACGCAGTATTTT. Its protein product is CASSLGLGDTQYF.

Here the CDR3 DNA reads TGCAGTGCCAACCTCGCAGGGGGCTCCTACGAGCAGTACTTC. This encodes CSANLAGGSYEQYF. The chain recombines TRBV20-1 with TRBJ2-7, with TRBD1 matching over 7 bases. The CDR3 consists of 14 residues. V lost 6 bases, J lost 0 bases, and 8 bases stayed unmatched. CDR1 DFQATT and CDR2 SNEGSKA come from the germline V gene (reference sequence).

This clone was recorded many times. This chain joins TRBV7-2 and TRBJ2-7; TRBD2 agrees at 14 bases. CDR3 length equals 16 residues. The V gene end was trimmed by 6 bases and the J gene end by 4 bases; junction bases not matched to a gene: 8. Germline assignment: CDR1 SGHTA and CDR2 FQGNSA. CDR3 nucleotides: TGTGCCAGCAGACGCCCGGGACTAGCGGGAGCATACGAGCAGTACTTC. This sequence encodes CASRRPGLAGAYEQYF.

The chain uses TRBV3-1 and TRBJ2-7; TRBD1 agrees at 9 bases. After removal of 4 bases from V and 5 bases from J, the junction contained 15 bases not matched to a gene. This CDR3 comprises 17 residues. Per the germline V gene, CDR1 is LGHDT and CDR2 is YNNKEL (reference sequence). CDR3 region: CASSPRPGTGSLHEQYF. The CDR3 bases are TGTGCCAGCAGCCCTAGACCCGGGACAGGGTCTCTCCACGAGCAGTACTTC.

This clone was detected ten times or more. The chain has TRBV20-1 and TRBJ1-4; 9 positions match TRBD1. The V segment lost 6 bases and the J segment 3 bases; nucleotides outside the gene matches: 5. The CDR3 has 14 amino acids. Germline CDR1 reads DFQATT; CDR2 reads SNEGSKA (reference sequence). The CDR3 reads CSAGQGVANEKLFF. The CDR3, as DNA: TGCAGTGCGGGACAGGGTGTAGCTAATGAAAAACTGTTTTTT.